The 26 T cell receptor beta chains in this list originate from one sample, sequenced in a study of blood T cell repertoires in COVID-19. Only in-frame clones appear in the TCRdb table, and some are missing; sequencing was by immunoSEQ multiplex PCR. The top ten hold about 2% of the sample, which has 100,000 to 150,000 clones, 80% seen once. The sequenced sample was peripheral blood. These receptors were collected from a man in his 70s with acute or convalescent COVID-19.

The gene calls are TRBV5-6 and TRBJ2-1; 10 bases match TRBD2. Unmatched junction bases numbered 5, after V lost 0 bases and J lost 8 bases. Germline V gene sequence: CDR1 SGHDT, CDR2 YYEEEE. The CDR3 is 15 amino acids. CDR3 in DNA: TGTGCCAGCAGCTTGGTAAGCGGGGGGGCCGATGAGCAGTTCTTC. Translation: CASSLVSGGADEQFF.

Notes on this clone: Germline is not matched at one junction end, which may reflect a read error. The rearrangement uses TRBV4-1 and TRBJ1-1; D not certain. CDR1 MGHRA and CDR2 YSYEKL come from the germline V gene. The CDR3 covers 15 residues. This chain's CDR3 is CASSQEMAGNAEAFF. The CDR3 DNA follows: TGCGCCAGCAGCCAAGAGATGGCGGGGAACGCTGAAGCTTTCTTT.

Only one count was recorded for this clone. The chain employs TRBV29-1 and TRBJ1-1; 7 nucleotides match TRBD1. This CDR3 is built from 13 residues. After removal of 4 bases from V and 6 bases from J, the junction contained 8 bases not matched to a gene. Germline CDR1 reads SQVTM; CDR2 reads ANQGSEA. The CDR3 DNA follows: TGCAGCGTTGGGAGGGGGCCGGGAGCTGAAGCTTTCTTT. This codes for CSVGRGPGAEAFF.

The chain carries TRBV18 and TRBJ2-5; 9 bases match TRBD1. The CDR3 extends over 15 amino acids. The V gene's germline CDR1 is KGHSH and CDR2 LQKENI. V dropped 6 bases and J dropped 1; count of bases not matched to a gene: 6. CDR3 sequence: CASSAGTGSQETQYF. The CDR3 DNA follows: TGTGCCAGCTCTGCCGGGACAGGGTCCCAAGAGACCCAGTACTTC.

At least ten counts were recorded for this clone. The chain is built from TRBV5-1 and TRBJ2-7, with 13 bases aligning to TRBD2. Germline CDR1 SGHRS, CDR2 YFSETQ. This CDR3 contains 15 residues. The junction had 4 bases not matched to a gene; V was cut back by 4 bases and J by 3 bases. The CDR3 sequence: CASSAGLAGHYEQYF. The CDR3, as DNA: TGCGCCAGCAGCGCGGGACTAGCGGGGCACTACGAGCAGTACTTC.

CDR3 nucleotide sequence: TGTGCCAGCAGTTTATCCCCAGGGGGGCGGTTGGGTGGCTACACCTTC. Protein product: CASSLSPGGRLGGYTF. The V gene is TRBV27, the J gene TRBJ1-2; 7 bases match TRBD1. CDR1 and CDR2 (germline): MNHEY, SMNVEV (reference sequence). The CDR3 consists of 16 residues. After removal of 0 bases from V and 7 bases from J, the junction contained 11 bases not matched to a gene.

In its sample, this clone was seen once. This chain joins TRBV27 and TRBJ1-1; D gene unclear. V lost 7 bases to trimming and J lost 1 base, with 13 bases between them. This CDR3 is built from 14 residues. Germline V gene data show CDR1 as MNHEY and CDR2 as SMNVEV (reference sequence). CDR3 DNA: TGTGCCAGCAAGGAACGCGGAGGGAACACTGAAGCTTTCTTT. It codes for CASKERGGNTEAFF.

This clone was observed at least ten times. The chain couples TRBV6-5 to TRBJ2-1, with 7 nucleotides matching TRBD2. Per the germline V gene, CDR1 is MNHEY and CDR2 is SVGAGI. Losses at the gene ends were 6 bases for V and 0 bases for J; bases not matched to a gene: 2. CDR3 length: 14 amino acids. The CDR3 nucleotides read TGTGCCAGCAGCGGGACTACCTCCTACAATGAGCAGTTCTTC. This sequence encodes CASSGTTSYNEQFF.

The chain couples TRBV10-2 to TRBJ2-4; 7 nucleotides agree with TRBD1. Germline values: CDR1 WSHSY, CDR2 SAAADI. V was pared by 7 bases and J by 6 bases, with 6 bases of the junction left unmatched. There are 13 residues in the CDR3. The CDR3 bases are TGCGCCAGCACGTGGGACAGCGGAAACATTCAGTACTTC. The encoded protein is CASTWDSGNIQYF.

The chain employs TRBV20-1 and TRBJ2-1, with 7 bases fitting TRBD1. Trimming at V came to 6 bases and at J to 7 bases, leaving 0 bases not matched to a gene. CDR1 and CDR2 from the germline V gene are DFQATT and SNEGSKA (reference sequence). The CDR3 loop spans 10 amino acids. CDR3 region: CSAGQNEQFF. The CDR3 nucleotides are TGCAGTGCGGGACAGAATGAGCAGTTCTTC.

The chain joins TRBV11-1 to TRBJ1-1; D is ambiguous. Germline V lookup: CDR1 SGHAT, CDR2 FQDESV (reference sequence). This CDR3 contains 14 residues. The V end lost 5 bases, the J end lost 4 bases, and 14 bases lay between the germline ends. CDR3 in amino acids: CASSPGLTSTEAFF. CDR3 sequence (DNA): TGTGCCAGCAGCCCCGGACTGACGAGCACTGAAGCTTTCTTT.

This clone appeared a single time. The chain uses TRBV6-5 and TRBJ2-5, with 9 bases identical to TRBD1. The CDR3 is 16 amino acids. The ends lost 0 bases at V and 3 bases at J; junction bases unmatched: 5. CDR1 is MNHEY, CDR2 SVGAGI, per germline. DNA for the CDR3: TGTGCCAGCAGTTACTCGAGGGGGACAGGGAAAGAGACCCAGTACTTC. It yields the protein CASSYSRGTGKETQYF.

The J gene is TRBJ2-1, the V gene TRBV7-2, with a weak D call TRBD2 (6 bases). Germline CDR1 reads SGHTA; CDR2 reads FQGNSA. The CDR3 contains 15 residues. V lost 1 base to trimming and J lost 2 bases, with 9 bases between them. CDR3 nucleotide sequence: TGTGCCAGCAGCTTAGTTGGGGGGACCTACAATGAGCAGTTCTTC. Translated: CASSLVGGTYNEQFF.

The rearrangement uses TRBV29-1 and TRBJ2-1, with TRBD1 identical over 9 bases. The CDR3 is made up of 13 amino acids. CDR1 and CDR2 (germline): SQVTM, ANQGSEA. V trimming: 8 bases; J trimming: 4 bases; junction bases outside the gene matches: 6. CDR3 nucleotide sequence: TGCAGCTGGGGACAGGGACGGTACAATGAGCAGTTCTTC. Translating gives CSWGQGRYNEQFF.

The sample holds a few counts of this clone. The chain carries TRBV19 and TRBJ1-5; 12 bases map to TRBD1. The V gene's germline CDR1 is LNHDA and CDR2 SQIVND (reference sequence). Germline trimming cut 6 bases from V and 7 bases from J; bases unmatched to any gene: 19. This CDR3 is 19 amino acids long. The CDR3 DNA is TGTGCCAGTAGCTCACTCCTCGGAGGGGGACAGGGGGCAGGGCAGCCCCAGCATTTT. Protein: CASSSLLGGGQGAGQPQHF.

This clone was seen more than once but under ten times. This chain joins TRBV6-2 or TRBV6-3 and TRBJ1-5; 8 bases are shared with TRBD1. The CDR3 totals 15 residues. Trimming at V came to 4 bases and at J to 7 bases, leaving 9 bases not matched to a gene. Germline loops: CDR1 MNHEY, CDR2 SVGEGT. DNA of the CDR3: TGTGCCAGCAGTTCCAGACAGGGGACTAGCCAGCCCCAGCATTTT. Its protein is CASSSRQGTSQPQHF.

The CDR3: CASRPTGFGQETQYF. CDR3 bases: TGTGCCAGCAGACCAACAGGGTTTGGGCAAGAGACCCAGTACTTC. The chain carries TRBV7-2 and TRBJ2-5; D is possibly TRBD1 (6 bases). CDR3 size: 15 residues. Between the trimmed V and J ends, which lost 6 bases and 2 bases, there was a span of 16 bases. The germline V gene has CDR1 SGHTA and CDR2 FQGNSA.

J is TRBJ1-2 and V is TRBV11-2, with D perhaps TRBD1 (6 bases). The CDR3 loop spans 14 amino acids. Per germline, CDR1 SGHAT and CDR2 FQNNGV. V shed 4 bases and J shed 4 bases, with 13 bases lying between them. The CDR3 region is CASSSLRDTYGYTF. DNA for the CDR3: TGTGCCAGCAGCTCCCTCCGGGACACCTATGGCTACACCTTC.

The V gene is TRBV11-2, the J gene TRBJ2-2; tentatively, D is TRBD2 (5 bases). Trimming left V 2 bases short and J 3 bases short, with 10 bases between. CDR1 is SGHAT, CDR2 FQNNGV, per germline. The CDR3 contains 15 residues. The CDR3 nucleotides read TGTGCCAGCAGCTTAAATCGGGGATACACCGGGGAGCTGTTTTTT. Translated: CASSLNRGYTGELFF.

The V gene is TRBV15, the J gene TRBJ2-5; the D is unclear. Germline lookup yields CDR1 LNHNV and CDR2 YYDKDF (reference sequence). This CDR3 contains 12 residues. V was clipped by 3 bases and J by 5 bases, with 7 bases between them. The CDR3, as DNA: TGTGCCACCAGCAGCTCGAGGGAGACCCAGTACTTC. Translated, it gives CATSSSRETQYF.

In this sample, this clone turned up once. The genes are TRBV4-1 and TRBJ1-4, with a weak D call TRBD1 (6 bases). V lost 5 bases and J lost 4, with 14 bases in between. The CDR3 covers 15 residues. In germline, CDR1 is MGHRA, CDR2 YSYEKL. The CDR3 is CASSRQVLLNEKLFF. The CDR3, as DNA: TGCGCCAGCAGCAGACAGGTTCTACTTAATGAAAAACTGTTTTTT.

The V and J genes are TRBV3-1 (or the pseudogene TRBV3-2) and TRBJ2-7; 7 bases align to TRBD2. CDR3 length: 15 residues. V was clipped by 3 bases and J by 3 bases; unmatched bases: 8. Germline V gene data show CDR1 as LGHDT and CDR2 as YNNKEL (reference sequence). The CDR3 protein is CASSQRLARIYEQYF. The CDR3 region has the DNA TGTGCCAGCAGCCAGCGACTAGCAAGAATCTACGAGCAGTACTTC.

The chain is built from TRBV11-2 and TRBJ2-3; the D gene is possibly TRBD2 (6 bases). V lost 1 base and J lost 1, with 9 bases in between. The germline V gene encodes CDR1 SGHAT and CDR2 FQNNGV. This CDR3 spans 15 amino acids. The CDR3 coding sequence is TGTGCCAGCAGCTTAGGGGCGGGGCGCACAGATACGCAGTATTTT. The encoded protein is CASSLGAGRTDTQYF.

The chain uses TRBV27 and TRBJ1-2; 8 nucleotides align to TRBD1. J lost 6 bases, V lost 3 bases, and 9 bases had no gene match. The CDR3 is 15 amino acids. Germline V lookup: CDR1 MNHEY, CDR2 SMNVEV (reference sequence). CDR3 bases: TGTGCCAGCAGTTTTACCGGACAGGGACGACATGGCTACACCTTC. It yields the protein CASSFTGQGRHGYTF.

The V and J genes are TRBV7-8 and TRBJ1-6; D possibly corresponds to TRBD1 (5 bases). V shed 2 bases and J shed 2 bases, with 7 bases lying between them. The germline gives CDR1 SGHVS, CDR2 FQNEAQ. The CDR3 has 15 residues. CDR3 DNA sequence: TGTGCCAGCAGCTTAAGACAGCCCTATAATTCACCCCTCCACTTT. Encoded protein: CASSLRQPYNSPLHF.

The chain joins TRBV7-8 to TRBJ1-5; maybe TRBD1 (5 bases). Trimming pared 0 bases from V and 7 bases from J, leaving 13 bases between. This CDR3 is built from 15 residues. CDR1 is SGHVS and CDR2 is FQNEAQ in the germline V gene. The CDR3 loop reads CASSLARGEGQPQHF. The CDR3, as DNA: TGTGCCAGCAGCTTAGCGCGAGGGGAGGGGCAGCCCCAGCATTTT.